Following are 20 T cell receptor beta chains from one sample sequenced in a study of blood T cell repertoires in COVID-19. The table came from immunoSEQ multiplex PCR; TCRdb's copy has only in-frame clones and leaves some out. Of 250,000 to 300,000 clones listed, around 81% were seen once; the top ten hold roughly 3.2%. The sequencing input was PBMCs or T cells enriched from blood (not recorded which). The source of these receptors is a man between 50 and 59 years old who had recovered from COVID-19.

This CDR3 is CASSPPRTGMGQPQHF. The CDR3 DNA reads as TGTGCCAGCTCACCACCGAGGACAGGGATGGGTCAGCCCCAGCATTTT. This chain joins TRBV18 and TRBJ1-5, with 8 bases identical to TRBD1. CDR1 is KGHSH, CDR2 LQKENI, per germline. This CDR3 is 16 amino acids long. V trimming: 0 bases; J trimming: 6 bases; junction bases outside the gene matches: 7.

The V and J genes are TRBV10-1 and TRBJ2-3; D is ambiguous. Germline CDR1 is WNHNN and CDR2 is SYGVQD (reference sequence). The CDR3 totals 14 residues. With 4 bases removed from V and 5 bases from J, the gap between germline ends came to 13 bases. This chain's CDR3 is CASSVSSLEDTQYF. The CDR3 DNA reads TGCGCCAGCAGTGTCTCCTCCCTAGAAGATACGCAGTATTTT.

DNA of the CDR3: TGTGCCAGCAGCTTAGAAGGGACAGCACTCTTACGAGGGGTGGCCCTCCACTTT. This gives the protein CASSLEGTALLRGVALHF. This chain connects TRBV7-8 to TRBJ1-6, with 7 positions matching TRBD1. V was clipped by 1 base and J by 14 bases; unmatched bases: 20. There are 18 residues in the CDR3. CDR1 and CDR2 from the germline V gene are SGHVS and FQNEAQ.

The chain joins TRBV3-1 (or the pseudogene TRBV3-2) to TRBJ2-3; 8 bases fit TRBD2. The germline gives CDR1 LGHDT, CDR2 YNNKEL (reference sequence). The V segment lost 4 bases and the J segment 0 bases; nucleotides outside the gene matches: 6. This CDR3 spans 16 amino acids. The CDR3 DNA reads TGTGCCAGCAGCCCCACTAGCGGCCGTAGCACAGATACGCAGTATTTT. Protein sequence: CASSPTSGRSTDTQYF.

The chain links TRBV9 to TRBJ2-3, with a weak D call TRBD2 (5 bases). This CDR3 comprises 16 residues. Trimming took off 0 bases at V and 5 bases at J, with 16 bases between the two ends. Germline CDR1 is SGDLS and CDR2 is YYNGEE. CDR3 sequence reads: CASSVVGRSREDTQYF. In nucleotides, the CDR3 is TGTGCCAGCAGCGTAGTTGGCCGCTCGAGGGAAGATACGCAGTATTTT.

The rearrangement joins TRBV28 to TRBJ1-5; TRBD1 agrees at 8 bases. Trimming removed 7 bases from V and 1 base from J; junction bases left unmatched: 12. Germline CDR1 is MDHEN and CDR2 is SYDVKM. CDR3 length equals 17 residues. CDR3 nucleotides: TGTGCCAGCAAGGACAGGGTCAAAATTGGGAGCAATCAGCCCCAGCATTTT. Protein sequence: CASKDRVKIGSNQPQHF.

The chain joins TRBV5-8 to TRBJ2-3; 9 positions match TRBD1. Per the germline V gene, CDR1 is SGHTS and CDR2 is YDEGEE. The CDR3 extends over 17 amino acids. Unmatched junction bases numbered 9, after V lost 4 bases and J lost 0 bases. Here the CDR3 reads CASSEGQGKGSTDTQYF. As DNA, the CDR3 is TGTGCCAGCAGCGAGGGACAGGGTAAAGGGAGCACAGATACGCAGTATTTT.

The chain is built from TRBV9 and TRBJ2-2, with 8 bases fitting TRBD2. The CDR3 runs to 15 residues. With V trimmed by 0 bases and J by 6 bases, 4 bases remained unmatched. From germline, CDR1 is SGDLS and CDR2 YYNGEE. CDR3 nucleotides: TGTGCCAGCAGCGTAGAGGGACTAGAGGCCGGGGAGCTGTTTTTT. It specifies CASSVEGLEAGELFF. Complete variable domain (other parts from reference TRBV9 and TRBJ2-2): DSGVTQTPKHLITATGQRVTLRCSPRSGDLSVYWYQQSLDQGLQFLIQYYNGEERAKGNILERFSAQQFPDLHSELNLSSLELGDSALYFCASSVEGLEAGELFFGEGSRLTVL.

The V gene is TRBV12-3 or TRBV12-4, the J gene TRBJ1-1; no clear D gene. The V end was cut by 6 bases, the J end by 2 bases, with 10 bases between. CDR3 length equals 13 residues. This CDR3 is CASSRPGNTEAFF. Written as DNA, the CDR3 is TGTGCCAGCAGCCGCCCGGGAAACACTGAAGCTTTCTTT.

This rearrangement joins TRBV30 to TRBJ1-3; D perhaps matches TRBD1 (5 bases). The germline gives CDR1 GTSNPN, CDR2 SVGIG (reference sequence). V lost 5 bases and J lost 2, with 16 bases in between. The CDR3 is made up of 15 amino acids. CDR3 bases: TGTGCCTGGCCAATCAGGGATGGGGCTGGAAACACCATATATTTT. Protein sequence: CAWPIRDGAGNTIYF.

The rearrangement joins TRBV3-1 (or the pseudogene TRBV3-2) to TRBJ1-2; possibly TRBD1 for D (6 bases). CDR3 size: 15 residues. Germline CDR1 LGHDT, CDR2 YNNKEL (reference sequence). V was cut by 3 bases and J by 1 base, with 12 bases left in between. Here the CDR3 DNA reads TGTGCCAGCAGCCACGGGGACACTCTTAACTATGGCTACACCTTC. Amino acid sequence: CASSHGDTLNYGYTF.

This chain's CDR3 is CASSYGGRGAFF. The CDR3 DNA is TGTGCCAGCAGTTATGGAGGTCGCGGAGCTTTCTTT. The chain is built from TRBV6-5 and TRBJ1-1; D is undetermined. This CDR3 has 12 residues. Germline V gives CDR1 MNHEY, CDR2 SVGAGI. V lost 3 bases and J 10 bases, leaving 12 bases between the germline ends.

This CDR3 is CASSPYRKNTEAFF. The CDR3 DNA reads TGCGCCAGCAGCCCCTACAGAAAGAACACTGAAGCTTTCTTT. The genes are TRBV4-1 and TRBJ1-1; D remains unclear. Germline V gives CDR1 MGHRA, CDR2 YSYEKL. V shed 4 bases and J shed 1 base, with 10 bases lying between them. This CDR3 is 14 amino acids long.

V usage is TRBV12-5 and J usage is TRBJ1-5; D unresolved. The V gene lost 3 bases and the J gene lost 4 bases, with 4 bases spanning the gap. The germline gives CDR1 LGHNT, CDR2 FRNRAP. The CDR3 loop spans 12 amino acids. DNA of the CDR3: TGTGCTAGTGGTTTACAAAATCAGCCCCAGCATTTT. The encoded protein is CASGLQNQPQHF.

The chain joins TRBV10-1 to TRBJ2-3; TRBD2 agrees at 10 bases. V dropped 0 bases and J dropped 5; count of bases not matched to a gene: 5. The CDR3 length is 16 residues. Germline-derived CDR1 and CDR2 are WNHNN and SYGVQD (reference sequence). CDR3 nucleotides: TGCGCCAGCAGTGAGTCAGGGACTAGCGTAAAAGATACGCAGTATTTT. Its protein product is CASSESGTSVKDTQYF.

This clone was counted a single time. This CDR3 is CAISDSGTRETQYF. CDR3 nucleotide sequence: TGTGCCATCAGTGATTCCGGGACACGAGAGACCCAGTACTTC. The chain couples TRBV10-3 to TRBJ2-5; the D gene is possibly TRBD1 (6 bases). Germline assignment: CDR1 ENHRY and CDR2 SYGVKD. The CDR3 length is 14 residues. V was pared by 3 bases and J by 4 bases, with 12 bases between.

The V and J genes are TRBV10-1 and TRBJ1-1, with unresolved D. V was cut by 4 bases and J by 5 bases, with 5 bases left in between. Germline V gene sequence: CDR1 WNHNN, CDR2 SYGVQD (reference sequence). This CDR3 is built from 11 residues. The CDR3 bases are TGCGCCAGCAGTGGAGGTACTGAAGCTTTCTTT. It translates to CASSGGTEAFF.

The chain uses TRBV5-1 and TRBJ2-2; 9 nucleotides line up with TRBD1. The germline V gene has CDR1 SGHRS and CDR2 YFSETQ. The CDR3 covers 15 residues. V dropped 3 bases and J dropped 3; count of bases not matched to a gene: 3. DNA of the CDR3: TGCGCCAGCAGCTGGGGGACAGGGTACACCGGGGAGCTGTTTTTT. It codes for CASSWGTGYTGELFF.

V usage is TRBV5-4 and J usage is TRBJ1-2; TRBD1 is a possible D gene (5 bases). V was pared by 4 bases and J by 5 bases, with 21 bases between. Germline V gene lookup returns CDR1 SGHNT and CDR2 YYREEE (reference sequence). This CDR3 is 16 amino acids long. The CDR3: CASSPVSQGLFYGYTF. CDR3 in DNA: TGTGCCAGCAGCCCAGTCAGTCAGGGATTATTTTATGGCTACACCTTC. Complete variable domain (other parts from reference TRBV5-4 and TRBJ1-2): ETGVTQSPTHLIKTRGQQVTLRCSSQSGHNTVSWYQQALGQGPQFIFQYYREEENGRGNFPPRFSGLQFPNYSSELNVNALELDDSALYLCASSPVSQGLFYGYTFGSGTRLTVV.

Here the CDR3 DNA reads TGTGCCAGCAGCTTAGTCCTAGCTTCCGAGCAGTACTTC. It yields the protein CASSLVLASEQYF. The rearrangement joins TRBV7-6 to TRBJ2-7, with D possibly matching TRBD2 (5 bases). The CDR3 extends over 13 amino acids. Germline V gene data show CDR1 as SGHVS and CDR2 as FNYEAQ. V lost 1 base to trimming and J lost 6 bases, with 10 bases between them.